This T cell receptor beta chain was sequenced during a study of T-cell memory formation after mild COVID-19. The study, taken as a whole, reports: The pre-infection memory compartment contained some responding clones, suggesting cross-reactive memory joined.

V was clipped by 1 base and J by 1 base, with 21 bases between them. Germline CDR1 SGHRS, CDR2 YFSETQ. The CDR3 has 20 amino acids. This clonotype has only a few counts. The target antigen is unknown. TCRdb fed the 5' RACE reads into MiXCR, producing one record per CDR3 protein. The data hold about 250,000 distinct CDR3 sequences, with 15% to 17% observed a single time. This sequence was found in an adult woman who had mild COVID-19 (a few samples of this study predate the infection). Cell type and time point are not known. The sample taken for sequencing was PBMCs or a T cell subset sorted from them (not recorded which). The chain couples TRBV5-1 to TRBJ2-6, with D possibly matching TRBD2 (6 bases). For the CDR3, the DNA is TGCGCCAGCAGCTTGATAAGTGGGGGTAGCGGTCTTTCTGGGGCCAACGTCCTGACTTTC. Protein sequence: CASSLISGGSGLSGANVLTF.